This T cell receptor (beta chain) is from a study of T cell repertoires in cytomegalovirus infection (dated by TCRdb to about 2019). Background for the entire study: Because public TCR beta signatures pointed to carriage of CMV infection together with the matching HLA type, the HLA type of each donor mattered for the analysis. Paper-wide results and their limitations: The ex vivo response was dominated by HLA-C-restricted CMV-specific TCR beta clonotypes, which also provided the single most frequent clonotype in two of eight donors. Carriers of CMV infection plus the relevant HLA type were discriminated by the cumulative frequency of public TCR beta family members in the study cohort and in an independent approximately 360-donor cohort.

From cysteine to phenylalanine, the CDR3 is 16 amino acids long. Solely the CDR3 DNA is kept, with 48 bases framed from the first base. V is pared back by 2 bases and J by 7 bases, with 16 bases lying between the germline termini. CDR1 and CDR2, looked up from the germline V gene, are SGHRS and YFSETQ. The sequencer listed for this sample is Illumina HiSeq 1500. TCRdb cleaned the public reads at Q25 with fastp, built clones with MiXCR and kept in-frame beta chains. Rows merge per CDR3 protein into single entries with the most common DNA and genes. Recorded for this sample are about 130,000 distinct CDR3 sequences; approximately 8.8% of them occurred a single time. The ten largest clonotypes hold around 9.1% of the sample. Remarks on this clonotype: Its antigen remains undetermined. No quality values exist for individual bases; no much larger clone is one base distant.

Material: PBMCs. The sequence joins TRBV5-1 to TRBJ1-6; there is no confident call for the D gene. This sequence originates from a human donor in good health (CMV status not recorded). Some clones in this sample may be carry-over from other donors' samples. CDR3 reads: CASSFKVGRANSPLHF. The DNA reads TGCGCCAGCAGCTTTAAGGTGGGCCGGGCCAATTCACCCCTCCACTTT.